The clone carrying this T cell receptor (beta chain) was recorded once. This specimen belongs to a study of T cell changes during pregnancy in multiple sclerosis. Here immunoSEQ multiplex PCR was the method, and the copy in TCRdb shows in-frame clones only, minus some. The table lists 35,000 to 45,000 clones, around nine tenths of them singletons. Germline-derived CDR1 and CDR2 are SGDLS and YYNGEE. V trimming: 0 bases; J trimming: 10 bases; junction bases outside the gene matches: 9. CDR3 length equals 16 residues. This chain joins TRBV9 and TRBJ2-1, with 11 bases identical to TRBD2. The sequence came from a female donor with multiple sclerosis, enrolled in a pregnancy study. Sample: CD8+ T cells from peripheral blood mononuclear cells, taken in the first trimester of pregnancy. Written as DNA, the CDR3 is TGTGCCAGCAGCGTAGAATTAGCGGGGGGGAGTCGGGAGCAGTTCTTC. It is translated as CASSVELAGGSREQFF. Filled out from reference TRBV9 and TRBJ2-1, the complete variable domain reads DSGVTQTPKHLITATGQRVTLRCSPRSGDLSVYWYQQSLDQGLQFLIQYYNGEERAKGNILERFSAQQFPDLHSELNLSSLELGDSALYFCASSVELAGGSREQFFGPGTRLTVL.